This entry lists 21 T cell receptor beta chains sequenced from one sample in a study of cytomegalovirus exposure and HLA in healthy donors. In the PCR, 60 Vbeta and 13 Jbeta primers were used. Assay: immunoSEQ multiplex PCR; the TCRdb copy retains only in-frame clones and omits some. This table has 150,000 to 200,000 clones, approximately 81% appearing once. The source material was PBMCs. Receptor source: a boy between 2 and 15 years old in good health and CMV-seronegative.

J is TRBJ1-1 and V is TRBV7-9; 7 bases are shared with TRBD1. Germline-derived CDR1 and CDR2 are SEHNR and FQNEAQ (reference sequence). The junction had 10 bases not matched to a gene; V was cut back by 0 bases and J by 3 bases. This CDR3 has 17 amino acids. The CDR3 nucleotides read TGTGCCAGCAGCTTAGCCCGGGTTGGGGACAGTCACACTGAAGCTTTCTTT. It yields the protein CASSLARVGDSHTEAFF.

The V call is TRBV28, the J call TRBJ1-1; D unresolved. V was cut by 3 bases and J by 0 bases, with 8 bases left in between. This CDR3 region has 14 residues. Germline CDR1 and CDR2: MDHEN and SYDVKM. The CDR3 loop is CASSFRHLNTEAFF. The CDR3 DNA is TGTGCCAGCAGTTTTCGACACTTGAACACTGAAGCTTTCTTT. The variable domain in full, completed from reference TRBV28 and TRBJ1-1, reads DVKVTQSSRYLVKRTGEKVFLECVQDMDHENMFWYRQDPGLGLRLIYFSYDVKMKEKGDIPEGYSVSREKKERFSLILESASTNQTSMYLCASSFRHLNTEAFFGQGTRLTVV.

The chain combines TRBV5-1 with TRBJ2-3; possible D gene TRBD2, 6 bases. The V and J ends lost 0 bases and 2 bases respectively, with 16 bases between them. The CDR3 has 17 amino acids. Germline lookup yields CDR1 SGHRS and CDR2 YFSETQ. The CDR3 DNA is TGCGCCAGCAGCTTGGCCGTGGGGGGAGGCTACACAGATACGCAGTATTTT. Protein product: CASSLAVGGGYTDTQYF.

V and J are TRBV10-2 and TRBJ2-1; weak D call: TRBD2 (5 bases). The ends were cut back, 1 base at V and 7 bases at J, with 11 bases in the middle. Germline V gene sequence: CDR1 WSHSY, CDR2 SAAADI. The CDR3 length is 14 residues. CDR3 nucleotide sequence: TGCGCCAGCAGTGAGTATGGGAAGCGGAATGAGCAGTTCTTC. Translating it yields CASSEYGKRNEQFF.

The rearrangement uses TRBV27 and TRBJ2-5; 7 nucleotides match TRBD1. J gave up 4 bases and V 6 bases, and 5 bases lay outside the gene matches. This CDR3 has 13 amino acids. Per the germline V gene, CDR1 is MNHEY and CDR2 is SMNVEV (reference sequence). The CDR3 loop reads CASRPTGAETQYF. The CDR3 DNA follows: TGTGCCAGCAGGCCTACAGGGGCAGAGACCCAGTACTTC.

The V and J genes are TRBV5-4 and TRBJ2-2; TRBD1 matches 9 bases. V lost 0 bases to trimming and J lost 1 base; unmatched junction nucleotides: 4. The germline V gene has CDR1 SGHNT and CDR2 YYREEE (reference sequence). The CDR3 length is 17 residues. The CDR3: CASSLARGQGNTGELFF. CDR3 DNA sequence: TGTGCCAGCAGCTTGGCCAGGGGACAGGGGAACACCGGGGAGCTGTTTTTT.

In this sample, this clone turned up once. V gene TRBV6-1 combines with J gene TRBJ1-1; possibly TRBD1 for D (5 bases). The CDR3 length is 13 residues. Germline V gene lookup returns CDR1 MNHNS and CDR2 SASEGT. V lost 5 bases, J lost 4 bases, and 11 bases lay in between. CDR3 amino acids: CASSSLGGTEAFF. CDR3 DNA: TGTGCCAGCAGTTCCCTCGGGGGCACTGAAGCTTTCTTT.

The V and J genes are TRBV18 and TRBJ2-2; 11 bases align to TRBD1. The CDR3 covers 15 residues. The ends lost 1 base at V and 7 bases at J; junction bases unmatched: 2. The germline CDR1 and CDR2 sequences are KGHSH and LQKENI. The CDR3 DNA reads TGTGCCAGCTCACCACGGACAGGGGGCGGCGGGGAGCTGTTTTTT. Translating gives CASSPRTGGGGELFF.

The chain links TRBV5-1 to TRBJ1-1, with D possibly matching TRBD1 (5 bases). CDR1 SGHRS and CDR2 YFSETQ come from the germline V gene. V was cut by 0 bases and J by 1 base, with 13 bases left in between. There are 16 residues in the CDR3. The CDR3 protein is CASSLDGQGGNTEAFF. In nucleotides, the CDR3 is TGCGCCAGCAGCTTGGATGGCCAGGGTGGGAACACTGAAGCTTTCTTT.

The V gene is TRBV4-2, the J gene TRBJ1-4, with D possibly matching TRBD1 (5 bases). V was cut by 1 base and J by 8 bases, with 17 bases left in between. From germline, CDR1 is LGHNA and CDR2 YNFKEQ. This CDR3 has 16 residues. The CDR3 DNA reads as TGTGCCAGCAGCCAAGGGGGGGGGACTGTTTGGGAAAAACTGTTTTTT. This sequence encodes CASSQGGGTVWEKLFF.

This clone came up once. The chain recombines TRBV6-5 with TRBJ2-3, with a weak D call TRBD1 (6 bases). Trimming removed 0 bases at V and 5 bases at J, with 12 bases between. Germline assignment: CDR1 MNHEY and CDR2 SVGAGI. The CDR3 has 15 amino acids. CDR3 loop: CASSYSAGDRDTQYF. Here the CDR3 DNA reads TGTGCCAGCAGTTACTCGGCAGGGGATAGAGATACGCAGTATTTT.

This clone appeared once. This chain links TRBV10-2 with TRBJ2-5, with TRBD2 identical over 13 bases. The CDR3 sequence is 15 residues long. Germline-derived CDR1 and CDR2 are WSHSY and SAAADI. With V trimmed by 3 bases and J by 5 bases, 3 bases remained unmatched. CDR3 amino acids: CASSETSGRVETQYF. The CDR3, as DNA: TGCGCCAGCAGTGAAACTAGCGGGAGGGTTGAGACCCAGTACTTC.

V usage is TRBV5-1 and J usage is TRBJ2-3, with D hard to call. This CDR3 region has 13 residues. Germline CDR1 is SGHRS and CDR2 is YFSETQ. Trimming left V 4 bases short and J 2 bases short, with 8 bases between. Written as DNA, the CDR3 is TGCGCCAGCAGCCGTGTCCCCACAGATACGCAGTATTTT. Protein sequence: CASSRVPTDTQYF.

The J gene is TRBJ2-7, the V gene TRBV10-1; 7 nucleotides line up with TRBD2. Per germline, CDR1 WNHNN and CDR2 SYGVQD (reference sequence). This CDR3 spans 17 amino acids. V lost 0 bases and J lost 2; bases outside the gene matches: 10. CDR3 sequence reads: CASSESTPGRETYEQYV. The CDR3 DNA is TGCGCCAGCAGTGAGTCGACCCCAGGGAGGGAGACCTACGAGCAGTACGTC.

V usage is TRBV28 and J usage is TRBJ1-4; D gene ambiguous. The germline V gene has CDR1 MDHEN and CDR2 SYDVKM. Trimming stripped 7 bases from V and 3 bases from J, with 12 bases between. This CDR3 comprises 14 residues. The CDR3 protein is CASNTRKSNEKLFF. The CDR3 DNA reads as TGTGCCAGCAATACCAGGAAATCTAATGAAAAACTGTTTTTT.

This chain uses TRBV18 with TRBJ1-2; 9 bases are shared with TRBD1. Germline-derived CDR1 and CDR2 are KGHSH and LQKENI. Trimming cost V 3 bases and J 4 bases; bases outside gene matches: 0. CDR3 size: 13 residues. The CDR3 DNA is TGTGCCAGCTCACCGACAGGGGGCTATGGCTACACCTTC. Encoded protein: CASSPTGGYGYTF.

This chain connects TRBV5-1 to TRBJ2-1; TRBD1 agrees at 10 bases. Germline V CDR1 and CDR2: SGHRS, YFSETQ. Unmatched junction bases numbered 4, after V lost 0 bases and J lost 4 bases. The CDR3 consists of 16 residues. The CDR3 DNA is TGCGCCAGCAGCTTGGGGATGGGACAGGGGTACAATGAGCAGTTCTTC. Translating gives CASSLGMGQGYNEQFF.

Of note for this clone: One end of the junction varies from germline; a read error may be responsible. Other DNA sequences in the sample encode the same CDR3. The chain is built from TRBV2 and TRBJ1-2; TRBD1 is a possible D gene (5 bases). The length of the CDR3 is 12 residues. Per germline, CDR1 SNHLY and CDR2 FYNNEI. CDR3 amino acids: CATRRQKEGYTF. The DNA of the CDR3 is TGCGCCACCCGTAGACAGAAGGAGGGCTACACCTTC.

The chain couples TRBV29-1 to TRBJ1-2; D is perhaps TRBD1 (5 bases). This CDR3 is 12 amino acids long. V lost 5 bases, J lost 4 bases, and 11 bases lay in between. Germline V gives CDR1 SQVTM, CDR2 ANQGSEA. DNA of the CDR3: TGCAGCGTTTGGGGCTCAAGCTATGGCTACACCTTC. Its translation is CSVWGSSYGYTF.

This clone appeared once. The chain employs TRBV7-8 and TRBJ1-1; D might be TRBD1 (6 bases). Germline CDR1 reads SGHVS; CDR2 reads FQNEAQ. Trimming left V 6 bases short and J 0 bases short, with 20 bases between. The CDR3 runs to 17 residues. The CDR3 nucleotides read TGTGCCAGCAGGCGGCTGGGGGTGGGACACCTGAACACTGAAGCTTTCTTT. Its translation is CASRRLGVGHLNTEAFF. Supplemented by reference TRBV7-8 and TRBJ1-1, the full variable domain reads GAGVSQSPRYKVAKRGQDVALRCDPISGHVSLFWYQQALGQGPEFLTYFQNEAQLDKSGLPSDRFFAERPEGSVSTLKIQRTQQEDSAVYLCASRRLGVGHLNTEAFFGQGTRLTVV.

V and J are TRBV19 and TRBJ2-4; 8 positions match TRBD2. The CDR3 covers 19 residues. Losses at the gene ends were 2 bases for V and 0 bases for J; bases not matched to a gene: 12. Germline CDR1 and CDR2: LNHDA and SQIVND (reference sequence). The CDR3 sequence: CASSISGRDSNPAKNIQYF. Written as DNA, the CDR3 is TGTGCCAGTAGTATAAGCGGGAGAGATTCCAATCCAGCCAAAAACATTCAGTACTTC.